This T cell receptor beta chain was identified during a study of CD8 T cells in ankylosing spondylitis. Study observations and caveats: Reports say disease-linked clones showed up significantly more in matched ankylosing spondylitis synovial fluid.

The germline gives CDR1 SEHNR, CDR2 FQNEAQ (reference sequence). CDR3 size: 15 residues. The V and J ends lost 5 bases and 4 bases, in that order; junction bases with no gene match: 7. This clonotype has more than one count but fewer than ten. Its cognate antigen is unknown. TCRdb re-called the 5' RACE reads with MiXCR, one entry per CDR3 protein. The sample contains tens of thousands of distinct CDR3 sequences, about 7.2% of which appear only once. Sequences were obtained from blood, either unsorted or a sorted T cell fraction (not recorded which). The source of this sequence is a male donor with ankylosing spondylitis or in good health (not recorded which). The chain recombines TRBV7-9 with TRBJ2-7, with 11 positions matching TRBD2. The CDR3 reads CASSPPGLAGYEQYF. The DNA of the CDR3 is TGTGCCAGCAGCCCTCCTGGACTAGCGGGTTACGAGCAGTACTTC.